This T cell receptor (beta chain) is from a study of T-cell reconstitution after alpha-beta-depleted transplantation in children. Germline CDR1 and CDR2: SGHRS and YFSETQ. This CDR3 spans 17 amino acids. After removal of 0 bases from V and 0 bases from J, the junction contained 5 bases not matched to a gene. Unique molecular identifiers were used to barcode this TCRbeta library. Via MiXCR, TCRdb re-called the PCR reads, giving one row per CDR3 protein. The sample has about 540,000 distinct CDR3 sequences; roughly 18% are singletons. The sequencing used PBMCs from the stem cell graft donor, collected from the stem cell graft. The origin of this receptor is a human donor who donated a stem cell graft to a child with acute lymphoblastic leukemia. The chain carries TRBV5-1 and TRBJ2-1; the match to TRBD2 covers 8 bases. The CDR3 DNA is TGCGCCAGCAGCTTGGCCAGCGGGAGTATCTCCTACAATGAGCAGTTCTTC. Protein sequence: CASSLASGSISYNEQFF.